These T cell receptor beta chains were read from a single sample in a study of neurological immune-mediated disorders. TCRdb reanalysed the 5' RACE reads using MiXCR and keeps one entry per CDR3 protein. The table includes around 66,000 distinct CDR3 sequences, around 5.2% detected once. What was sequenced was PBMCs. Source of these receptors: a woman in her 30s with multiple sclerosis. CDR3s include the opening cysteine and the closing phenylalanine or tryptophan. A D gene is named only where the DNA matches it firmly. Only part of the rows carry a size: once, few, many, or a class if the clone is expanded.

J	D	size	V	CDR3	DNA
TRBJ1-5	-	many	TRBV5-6	CASSLGLNQPQHF	TGTGCCAGCAGCTTAGGCCTCAATCAGCCCCAGCATTTT
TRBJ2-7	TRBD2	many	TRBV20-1	CSARPPPGEERGSSYEQYF	TGCAGTGCTAGGCCCCCGCCAGGTGAGGAGCGGGGGAGCTCCTACGAGCAGTACTTC
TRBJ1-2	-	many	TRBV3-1	CASSQVGGVAGYTF	TGTGCCAGCAGCCAAGTAGGAGGAGTTGCTGGCTACACCTTC
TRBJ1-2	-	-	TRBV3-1	CASSQRQELNYGYTF	TGTGCCAGCAGCCAACGGCAGGAGCTTAACTATGGCTACACCTTC
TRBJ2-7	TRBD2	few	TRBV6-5	CASSSSPSGGGDEQYF	TGTGCCAGCAGTTCTAGTCCCAGCGGGGGAGGTGACGAGCAGTACTTC
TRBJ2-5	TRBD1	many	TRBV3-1	CASSRPGQGQETQYF	TGTGCCAGCAGCCGACCGGGACAGGGGCAAGAGACCCAGTACTTC
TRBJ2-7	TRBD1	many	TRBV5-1	CASHDRASSYEQYF	TGCGCCAGTCATGACAGGGCCAGCTCCTACGAGCAGTACTTC
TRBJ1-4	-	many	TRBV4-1	CASSQAEKLFF	TGCGCCAGCAGCCAAGCTGAAAAACTGTTTTTT
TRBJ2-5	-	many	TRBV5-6	CASSSGGRETQYF	TGTGCCAGCAGCTCAGGGGGGAGAGAGACCCAGTACTTC
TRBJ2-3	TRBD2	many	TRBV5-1	CASSLEGRGTTDTQYF	TGCGCCAGCAGCTTGGAAGGGCGGGGGACCACAGATACGCAGTATTTT
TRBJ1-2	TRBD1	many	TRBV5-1	CASSGQGGGYTF	TGCGCCAGCAGTGGACAGGGTGGTGGCTACACCTTC
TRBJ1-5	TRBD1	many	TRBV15	CATSRDQGVTQPQNF	TGTGCCACCAGCAGAGACCAGGGGGTCACTCAGCCCCAGAATTTT
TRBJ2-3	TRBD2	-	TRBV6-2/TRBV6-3	CSSSDRIAGSPGDTQYF	TGTTCTAGCAGTGACCGAATAGCGGGGTCCCCGGGAGATACGCAGTATTTT
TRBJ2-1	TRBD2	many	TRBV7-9	CASSPRDYYNEQFF	TGTGCCAGCAGCCCCCGGGACTATTACAATGAGCAGTTCTTC
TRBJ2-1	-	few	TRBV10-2	CASSVKRGYEQFF	TGCGCCAGCAGTGTAAAACGGGGGTACGAGCAGTTCTTC
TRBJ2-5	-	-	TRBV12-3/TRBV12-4	CASSLTAGTQYF	TGTGCCAGCAGTTTAACTGCGGGGACCCAGTACTTC
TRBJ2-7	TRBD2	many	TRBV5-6	CASSLAVTSGGKYEQYF	TGTGCCAGCAGCTTGGCCGTGACTAGCGGGGGCAAATACGAGCAGTACTTC
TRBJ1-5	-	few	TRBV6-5	CASSRERGNQPQNF	TGTGCCAGCAGTCGGGAGAGGGGCAATCAGCCCCAGAATTTT
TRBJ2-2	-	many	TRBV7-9	CASSSSTGELFF	TGTGCCAGCAGCTCCTCCACCGGGGAGCTGTTTTTT
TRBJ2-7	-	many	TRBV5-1	CASSLDGQRHYEQYF	TGCGCCAGCAGCTTGGATGGACAGAGACACTACGAGCAGTACTTC
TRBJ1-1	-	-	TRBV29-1	CSVEKGEMNTEAFF	TGCAGCGTTGAAAAGGGAGAAATGAACACTGAAGCTTTCTTT
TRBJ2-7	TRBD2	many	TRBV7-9	CASSPRPSGGSSYEQYF	TGTGCCAGCAGTCCTAGGCCGAGCGGGGGGAGCTCCTACGAGCAGTACTTC
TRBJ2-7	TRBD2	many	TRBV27	CASSLIAGRHEQYF	TGTGCCAGCAGTCTAATAGCGGGGCGACACGAGCAGTACTTC
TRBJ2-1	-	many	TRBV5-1	CASSSDRYNEQFF	TGCGCCAGCAGCTCCGACAGGTACAATGAGCAGTTCTTC
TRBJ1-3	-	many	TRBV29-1	CSARSDSGNTIYF	TGCAGCGCAAGGAGCGACTCTGGAAACACCATATATTTT
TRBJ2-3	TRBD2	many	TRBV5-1	CASSPGGRITDTQYF	TGCGCCAGCAGCCCGGGGGGACGCATCACAGATACGCAGTATTTT
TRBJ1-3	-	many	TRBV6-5	CASSYSGRSWDTIYF	TGTGCCAGCAGTTACTCAGGCAGGTCTTGGGACACCATATATTTT
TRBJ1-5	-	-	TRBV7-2	CASSSVGNQPQNF	TGTGCCAGCAGCTCAGTGGGCAATCAGCCCCAGAATTTT
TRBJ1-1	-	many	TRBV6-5	CASIQNTEAFF	TGTGCCAGCATCCAAAACACTGAAGCTTTCTTT
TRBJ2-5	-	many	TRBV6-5	CASRHAEQETQYF	TGTGCCAGCAGGCACGCAGAACAAGAGACCCAGTACTTC
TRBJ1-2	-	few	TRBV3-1	CASSPALNYGYTF	TGTGCCAGCAGCCCGGCCTTAAACTATGGCTACACCTTC
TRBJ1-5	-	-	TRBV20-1	CSAPNSPYSNQPQHF	TGCAGTGCCCCAAATAGTCCTTATAGCAATCAGCCCCAGCATTTT
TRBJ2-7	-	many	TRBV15	CATSRGAGTYEQYF	TGTGCCACCAGCAGAGGGGCCGGAACCTACGAGCAGTACTTC